The clone carrying this TCR beta chain was seen a few times. Its antigen is still unknown. These data belong to a study of blood T cells in healthy people across ages. A minimum of 6.5 million PBMCs was isolated per sample. Study-level results: There was no known CMV status for donors, so expanded clonotype changes were possibly confounded. Without sorted subsets, naive and antigen-experienced compartments could not be conclusively compared.

Together with a sample-barcoded 5' primer, a J-beta primer mix was included in a second PCR lasting 7 to 11 cycles. Sequencing yielded, for each sample, at least 3 million paired-end reads carrying CDR3. TCRdb independently ran MiXCR on the 5' RACE reads; one entry per CDR3 protein. Of some 1.5 million distinct CDR3 sequences listed, 40% to 45% are singletons. Germline CDR1 LNHDA, CDR2 SQIVND (reference sequence). This CDR3 has 14 amino acids. Deletions cut 5 bases from V and 8 bases from J, with 16 bases between. The chain recombines TRBV19 with TRBJ2-1; possibly TRBD1 or TRBD2 for D (5 bases each). The clonotype comes from a woman aged 18-35 years in good health. Source material: blood. Here the CDR3 DNA reads TGTGCCAGTAGTTTAGCGTCACAGGTCTATGAGCAGTTCTTC. Translated: CASSLASQVYEQFF.